These 14 T cell receptor beta chains came from one sample sequenced in a study of cytomegalovirus exposure and HLA in healthy donors. PCR primers comprised 60 Vbeta and 13 Jbeta primers. Clones were read by immunoSEQ multiplex PCR, and TCRdb kept only the in-frame ones, dropping some. The data hold over 45,000 clones, with roughly 84% observed a single time. Sequencing used PBMCs. Receptor source: a man between 25 and 39 years old in good health and CMV-seronegative.

This chain uses TRBV9 with TRBJ1-6; D is ambiguous. The ends were cut back, 2 bases at V and 9 bases at J, with 9 bases in the middle. The CDR3 extends over 13 amino acids. CDR1 and CDR2 (germline): SGDLS, YYNGEE. In nucleotides, the CDR3 is TGTGCCAGCAGCGTTCGCCCCGGTTCACCCCTCCACTTT. Protein sequence: CASSVRPGSPLHF. Full variable domain (missing parts from reference TRBV9 and TRBJ1-6): DSGVTQTPKHLITATGQRVTLRCSPRSGDLSVYWYQQSLDQGLQFLIQYYNGEERAKGNILERFSAQQFPDLHSELNLSSLELGDSALYFCASSVRPGSPLHFGNGTRLTVT.

The chain combines TRBV27 with TRBJ1-1, with 9 bases aligning to TRBD1. The ends lost 7 bases at V and 12 bases at J; junction bases unmatched: 9. In germline, CDR1 is MNHEY, CDR2 SMNVEV (reference sequence). The CDR3 consists of 12 residues. The CDR3 loop is CASIEPGQGTFF. The DNA for the CDR3 is TGTGCCAGCATCGAGCCGGGACAGGGAACTTTCTTT.

This chain connects TRBV2 to TRBJ1-2; no firm D call. Germline CDR1 and CDR2: SNHLY and FYNNEI. This CDR3 is built from 12 residues. V gave up 7 bases and J gave up 1 base, with 7 bases separating them. The CDR3 DNA follows: TGTGCCAGCACCAGTATTAACTATGGCTACACCTTC. Protein sequence: CASTSINYGYTF. Looking up the rest from reference TRBV2 and TRBJ1-2 gives the full variable domain: EPEVTQTPSHQVTQMGQEVILRCVPISNHLYFYWYRQILGQKVEFLVSFYNNEISEKSEIFDDQFSVERPDGSNFTLKIRSTKLEDSAMYFCASTSINYGYTFGSGTRLTVV.

The rearrangement joins TRBV7-2 to TRBJ2-5, with TRBD2 as a possible D gene (5 bases). Germline V lookup: CDR1 SGHTA, CDR2 FQGNSA. The CDR3 contains 13 residues. V shed 3 bases and J shed 5 bases, with 10 bases lying between them. The CDR3 DNA sequence: TGTGCCAGCAGCTTCCTCGGGGATGAGACCCAGTACTTC. Amino acids: CASSFLGDETQYF.

The V and J genes are TRBV6-6 and TRBJ2-5; 7 bases line up with TRBD1. The CDR3 loop spans 16 amino acids. CDR1 is MNHNY and CDR2 is SVGAGI in the germline V gene (reference sequence). V was clipped by 2 bases and J by 4 bases; unmatched bases: 10. The CDR3 spells CASSYENRGVGETQYF. The CDR3 nucleotides read TGTGCCAGCAGTTACGAGAACAGGGGTGTTGGAGAGACCCAGTACTTC.

V usage is TRBV7-9 and J usage is TRBJ2-5; tentative D call: TRBD2 (5 bases). Germline lookup yields CDR1 SEHNR and CDR2 FQNEAQ (reference sequence). The V end was cut by 5 bases, the J end by 1 base, with 14 bases between. This CDR3 has 15 amino acids. This CDR3 is CASSHSESGQETQYF. In nucleotides, the CDR3 is TGTGCCAGCAGCCACTCGGAGAGCGGCCAAGAGACCCAGTACTTC. Filled out from reference TRBV7-9 and TRBJ2-5, the complete variable domain reads DTGVSQNPRHKITKRGQNVTFRCDPISEHNRLYWYRQTLGQGPEFLTYFQNEAQLEKSRLLSDRFSAERPKGSFSTLEIQRTEQGDSAMYLCASSHSESGQETQYFGPGTRLLVL.

The chain has TRBV15 and TRBJ2-7; D is possibly TRBD2 (6 bases). The CDR3 spans 14 residues. The germline V gene encodes CDR1 LNHNV and CDR2 YYDKDF (reference sequence). Trimming cost V 0 bases and J 4 bases, with 10 bases left between them. CDR3: CATSRDPGGYEQYF. CDR3 in DNA: TGTGCCACCAGCAGAGATCCCGGGGGTTACGAGCAGTACTTC. Full variable domain (missing parts from reference TRBV15 and TRBJ2-7): DAMVIQNPRYQVTQFGKPVTLSCSQTLNHNVMYWYQQKSSQAPKLLFHYYDKDFNNEADTPDNFQSRRPNTSFCFLDIRSPGLGDTAMYLCATSRDPGGYEQYFGPGTRLTVT.

The J gene is TRBJ2-1, the V gene TRBV30; D is uncertain. Germline V gene lookup returns CDR1 GTSNPN and CDR2 SVGIG (reference sequence). This CDR3 is 14 amino acids long. V dropped 0 bases and J dropped 5 bases, with 11 bases sitting between them. CDR3 in amino acids: CAWSVPKTHNEQFF. Here the CDR3 DNA reads TGTGCCTGGAGTGTACCCAAGACTCACAATGAGCAGTTCTTC.

V usage is TRBV2 and J usage is TRBJ2-7; D unclear. From germline, CDR1 is SNHLY and CDR2 FYNNEI. The CDR3 has 14 amino acids. The V gene lost 2 bases and the J gene lost 2 bases, with 10 bases spanning the gap. This CDR3 reads CASSEQLSPYEQYF. In DNA form, the CDR3 reads TGTGCCAGCAGTGAACAGTTATCACCCTACGAGCAGTACTTC.

J is TRBJ1-2 and V is TRBV6-6; no firm D call. From germline, CDR1 is MNHNY and CDR2 SVGAGI (reference sequence). The CDR3 has 12 residues. V was trimmed by 3 bases and J by 7 bases, leaving 9 bases between them. CDR3 region: CASSYGVGGYTF. CDR3 DNA sequence: TGTGCCAGCAGTTATGGAGTTGGTGGCTACACCTTC.

The chain uses TRBV27 and TRBJ1-2, with TRBD1 matching over 10 bases. Germline CDR1 is MNHEY and CDR2 is SMNVEV (reference sequence). CDR3 length: 17 amino acids. V was clipped by 5 bases and J by 3 bases; unmatched bases: 12. The DNA for the CDR3 is TGTGCCAGCAGTGTGGGACAGGGGATCGATTTGGACTATGGCTACACCTTC. It encodes CASSVGQGIDLDYGYTF.

In this sample, this clone turned up once. The chain recombines TRBV12-5 with TRBJ2-1; 11 nucleotides match TRBD1. Germline-derived CDR1 and CDR2 are LGHNT and FRNRAP. The CDR3 covers 15 residues. J gave up 4 bases and V 5 bases, and 4 bases lay outside the gene matches. DNA for the CDR3: TGTGCTAGTGGTCCCTGGGACAGGGGGTACAATGAGCAGTTCTTC. Its translation: CASGPWDRGYNEQFF.

This clone was seen a single time. CDR3 sequence: CASSLMRANLRNEQFF. The CDR3 DNA sequence: TGCGCCAGCAGCTTGATGCGGGCAAATCTTCGGAATGAGCAGTTCTTC. The rearrangement links TRBV5-1 to TRBJ2-1; tentatively, D is TRBD2 (5 bases). Germline V gives CDR1 SGHRS, CDR2 YFSETQ. V shed 1 base and J shed 7 bases, with 18 bases lying between them. The CDR3 sequence is 16 residues long.

The chain couples TRBV5-4 to TRBJ2-3; 12 bases map to TRBD2. The V gene end was trimmed by 3 bases and the J gene end by 7 bases; junction bases not matched to a gene: 9. The CDR3 spans 16 residues. Germline CDR1 and CDR2: SGHNT and YYREEE (reference sequence). As DNA, the CDR3 is TGTGCCAGCAGCTCTTGGGCTAGCGGGGGGGCGTATACGCAGTATTTT. Amino acid sequence: CASSSWASGGAYTQYF.